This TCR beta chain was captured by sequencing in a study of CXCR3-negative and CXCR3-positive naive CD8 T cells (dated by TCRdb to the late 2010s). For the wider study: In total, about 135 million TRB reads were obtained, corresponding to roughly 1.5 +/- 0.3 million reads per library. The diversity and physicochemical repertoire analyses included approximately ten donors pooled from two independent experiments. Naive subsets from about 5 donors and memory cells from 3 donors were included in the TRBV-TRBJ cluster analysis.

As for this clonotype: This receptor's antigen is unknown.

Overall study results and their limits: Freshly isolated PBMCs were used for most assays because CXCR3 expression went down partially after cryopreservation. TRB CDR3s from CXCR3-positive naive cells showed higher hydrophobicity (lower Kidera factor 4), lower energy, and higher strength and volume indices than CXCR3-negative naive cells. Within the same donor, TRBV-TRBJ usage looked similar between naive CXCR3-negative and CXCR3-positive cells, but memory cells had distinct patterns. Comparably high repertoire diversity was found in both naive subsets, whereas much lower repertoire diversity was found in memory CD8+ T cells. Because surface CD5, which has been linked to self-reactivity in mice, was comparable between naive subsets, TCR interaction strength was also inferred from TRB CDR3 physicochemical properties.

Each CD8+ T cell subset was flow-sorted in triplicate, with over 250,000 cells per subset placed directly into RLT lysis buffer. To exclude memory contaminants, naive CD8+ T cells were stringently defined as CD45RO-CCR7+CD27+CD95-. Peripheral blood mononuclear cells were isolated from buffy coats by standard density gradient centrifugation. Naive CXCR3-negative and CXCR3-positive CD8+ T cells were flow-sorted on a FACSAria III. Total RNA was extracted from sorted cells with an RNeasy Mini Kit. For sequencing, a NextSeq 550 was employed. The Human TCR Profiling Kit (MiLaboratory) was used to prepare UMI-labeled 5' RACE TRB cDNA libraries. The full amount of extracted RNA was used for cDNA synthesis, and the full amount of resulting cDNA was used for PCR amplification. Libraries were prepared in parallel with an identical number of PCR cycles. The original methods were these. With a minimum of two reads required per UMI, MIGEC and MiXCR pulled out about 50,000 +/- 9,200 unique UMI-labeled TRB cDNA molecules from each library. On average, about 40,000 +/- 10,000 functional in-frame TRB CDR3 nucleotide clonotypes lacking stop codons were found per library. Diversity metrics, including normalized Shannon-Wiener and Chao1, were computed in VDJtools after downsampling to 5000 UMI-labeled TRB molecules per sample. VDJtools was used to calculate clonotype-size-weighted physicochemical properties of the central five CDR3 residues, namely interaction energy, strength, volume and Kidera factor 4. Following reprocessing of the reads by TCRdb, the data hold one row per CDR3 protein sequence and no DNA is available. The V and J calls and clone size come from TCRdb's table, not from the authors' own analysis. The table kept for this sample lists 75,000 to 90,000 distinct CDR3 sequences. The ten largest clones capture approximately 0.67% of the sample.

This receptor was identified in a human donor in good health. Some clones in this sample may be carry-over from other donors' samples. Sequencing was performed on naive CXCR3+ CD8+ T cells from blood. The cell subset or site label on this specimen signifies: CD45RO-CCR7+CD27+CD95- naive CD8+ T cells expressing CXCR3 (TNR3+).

The CDR3 here reads CASSGAGSSYEQYF. The V and J genes are TRBV7-9 and TRBJ2-7. CDR1 is given as SEHNR and CDR2 as FQNEAQ, both from the germline V gene (reference sequence). Its CDR3 holds 14 amino acids, cysteine through phenylalanine. Only the protein is available.